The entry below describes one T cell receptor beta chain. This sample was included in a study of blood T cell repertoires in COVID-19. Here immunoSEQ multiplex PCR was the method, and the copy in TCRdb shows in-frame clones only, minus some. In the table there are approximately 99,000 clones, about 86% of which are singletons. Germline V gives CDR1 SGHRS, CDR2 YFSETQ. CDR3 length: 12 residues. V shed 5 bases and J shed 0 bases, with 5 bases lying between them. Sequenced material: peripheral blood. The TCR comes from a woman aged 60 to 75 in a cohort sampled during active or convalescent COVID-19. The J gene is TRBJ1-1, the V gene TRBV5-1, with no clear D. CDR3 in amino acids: CASREVNTEAFF. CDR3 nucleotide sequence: TGCGCCAGCAGGGAGGTGAACACTGAAGCTTTCTTT.